The clone carrying this TCR beta chain was recorded only once. No antigen is known for it. The run depth of the assay was deep. TCRdb's copy holds only in-frame clones and misses some; the assay was immunoSEQ multiplex PCR. The sample consists of just over 2,000,000 clones, roughly 95% of them appearing once. Everyone who donated was a Caucasian adult who lived in Nashville, Tennessee. The data belong to a study of shared clonotypes between healthy human individuals. Study-level background: CD4 naive cells filled three plates per donor, CD4 memory three, CD8 naive two and CD8 memory one.

Study-wide results and limits: Sharing across four donors was seen in 4.5% to 6.5% of naive CD4 clonotypes.

J gave up 4 bases and V 1 base, and 8 bases lay outside the gene matches. The length of the CDR3 is 16 residues. Per germline, CDR1 MGHRA and CDR2 YSYEKL. This sequence joins TRBV4-1 and TRBJ2-3; 7 bases line up with TRBD2. Sequences were obtained from naive CD4+ T cells sorted from blood. Regarding subset: CD45RA+ positively selected. This clonotype originated in a man aged 18 to 30 in good health. CDR3 DNA: TGCGCCAGCAGCCAAGTTGCAGGACTAGGCTCAGATACGCAGTATTTT. Its protein is CASSQVAGLGSDTQYF.